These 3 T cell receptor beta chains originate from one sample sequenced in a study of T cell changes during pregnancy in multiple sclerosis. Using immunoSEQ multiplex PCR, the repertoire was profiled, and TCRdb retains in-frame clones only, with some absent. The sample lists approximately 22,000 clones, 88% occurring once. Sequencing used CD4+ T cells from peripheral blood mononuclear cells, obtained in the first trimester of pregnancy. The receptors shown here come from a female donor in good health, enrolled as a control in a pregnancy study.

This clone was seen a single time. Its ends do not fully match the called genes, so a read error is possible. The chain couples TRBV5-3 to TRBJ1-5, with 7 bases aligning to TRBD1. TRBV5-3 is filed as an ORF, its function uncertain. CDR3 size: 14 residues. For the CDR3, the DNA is TGTACCAGAAGCTTGGACAGGTTTTGGCAGCCCCAGCATTTT. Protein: CTRSLDRFWQPQHF.

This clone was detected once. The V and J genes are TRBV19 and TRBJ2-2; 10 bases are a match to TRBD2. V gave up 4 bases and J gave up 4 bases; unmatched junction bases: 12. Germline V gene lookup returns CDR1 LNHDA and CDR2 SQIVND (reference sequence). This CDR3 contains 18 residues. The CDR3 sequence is CASSSRGSGRARTGELFF. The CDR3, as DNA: TGTGCCAGTAGTAGCCGAGGCAGCGGGAGGGCCCGCACCGGGGAGCTGTTTTTT.

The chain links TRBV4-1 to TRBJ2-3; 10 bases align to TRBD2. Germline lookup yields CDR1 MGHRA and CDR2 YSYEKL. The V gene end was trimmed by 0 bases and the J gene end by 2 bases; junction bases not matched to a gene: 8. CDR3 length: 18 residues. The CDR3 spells CASSQDRGTSDITDTQYF. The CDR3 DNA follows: TGCGCCAGCAGCCAAGATCGTGGGACTAGCGATATCACAGATACGCAGTATTTT.